The 23 T cell receptor beta chains below come from one sample, sequenced in a study of regulatory T cells. Amplification used 52 TRBV primers and 13 TRBJ primers. Method: immunoSEQ multiplex PCR; TCRdb's copy keeps in-frame clones and lacks some. The sample contains 10,000 or so clones, over 70% of which appear only once. Sequencing was performed on CD8+ T cells sorted from blood. All receptors come from a person under 35 with CD3G deficiency.

The J gene is TRBJ2-1, the V gene TRBV11-3; TRBD1 is a possible D gene (6 bases). The germline V gene has CDR1 SGHNT and CDR2 YENEEA. Trimming left V 5 bases short and J 0 bases short, with 11 bases between. The CDR3 is 15 amino acids. CDR3 DNA: TGTGCCAGCAGCATTACAGGGTCCTCCTACAATGAGCAGTTCTTC. As protein: CASSITGSSYNEQFF.

The chain couples TRBV10-3 to TRBJ2-7; D might be TRBD1 (5 bases). The germline gives CDR1 ENHRY, CDR2 SYGVKD. This CDR3 is 11 amino acids long. Between the trimmed V and J ends, which lost 10 bases and 6 bases, there was a span of 13 bases. CDR3 DNA: TGTGCCACAAGGGCCCAGGGCGAGCAGTACTTC. Its translation: CATRAQGEQYF.

The chain recombines TRBV11-2 with TRBJ1-2, with 9 bases aligning to TRBD1. The CDR3 spans 14 residues. The ends lost 2 bases at V and 6 bases at J; junction bases unmatched: 4. Germline V gene lookup returns CDR1 SGHAT and CDR2 FQNNGV. The chain's CDR3 is CASSLPGTGNGYTF. The CDR3 DNA reads as TGTGCCAGCAGCTTACCCGGGACAGGGAATGGCTACACCTTC.

This chain uses TRBV28 with TRBJ2-5, with 8 bases aligning to TRBD1. The DNA end is more similar to TRBJ2-7, so the J call may be wrong. This CDR3 comprises 13 residues. The germline V gene has CDR1 MDHEN and CDR2 SYDVKM. The CDR3 region has the DNA TGTGCCAGCAGTTTGGACAGGGTGAGCGAGCAGTACTTC. Translation: CASSLDRVSEQYF.

The chain combines TRBV6-1 with TRBJ1-1; D perhaps matches TRBD1 (6 bases). The CDR3 loop spans 14 amino acids. V lost 2 bases, J lost 4 bases, and 11 bases lay in between. The germline gives CDR1 MNHNS, CDR2 SASEGT. Here the CDR3 DNA reads TGTGCCAGCAGTGAATTGGGGGCACGCACTGAAGCTTTCTTT. Its protein is CASSELGARTEAFF.

This chain uses TRBV28 with TRBJ2-2, with 7 bases matching TRBD2. The CDR3 has 16 amino acids. Trimming at V came to 6 bases and at J to 6 bases, leaving 13 bases not matched to a gene. Germline CDR1 MDHEN, CDR2 SYDVKM. The CDR3 region is CASRPSRGRNAGELFF. The CDR3 region has the DNA TGTGCCAGCAGGCCCTCCCGCGGGAGAAACGCCGGGGAGCTGTTTTTT. The full variable domain, in which reference TRBV28 and TRBJ2-2 provide the parts outside the CDR3, is DVKVTQSSRYLVKRTGEKVFLECVQDMDHENMFWYRQDPGLGLRLIYFSYDVKMKEKGDIPEGYSVSREKKERFSLILESASTNQTSMYLCASRPSRGRNAGELFFGEGSRLTVL.

V and J are TRBV11-2 and TRBJ2-2; weak D call: TRBD1 (6 bases). The V end was cut by 4 bases, the J end by 0 bases, with 9 bases between. This CDR3 comprises 15 residues. Germline assignment: CDR1 SGHAT and CDR2 FQNNGV. For the CDR3, the DNA is TGTGCCAGCAGCTCCTGGACAGCGAACACCGGGGAGCTGTTTTTT. Residues: CASSSWTANTGELFF.

This clone was detected only once. The chain couples TRBV7-9 to TRBJ2-7; D is possibly TRBD1 (6 bases). The CDR3 runs 13 residues. V lost 5 bases and J lost 8, with 16 bases in between. The germline gives CDR1 SEHNR, CDR2 FQNEAQ (reference sequence). The CDR3 coding sequence is TGTGCCAGCAGCCCAGGGGCAGCCGACAAGCAGTACTTC. It codes for CASSPGAADKQYF.

The rearrangement joins TRBV6-1 to TRBJ2-7; D not resolved. The V gene lost 4 bases and the J gene lost 2 bases, with 3 bases spanning the gap. This CDR3 is built from 11 residues. Looked up from germline, CDR1 is MNHNS and CDR2 is SASEGT. CDR3 coding DNA: TGTGCCAGCAGTGGAGCCTACGAGCAGTACTTC. It specifies CASSGAYEQYF.

The chain links TRBV19 to TRBJ2-1, with D perhaps matching TRBD1 (5 bases). Trimming removed 3 bases at V and 8 bases at J, with 14 bases between. Germline-derived CDR1 and CDR2 are LNHDA and SQIVND (reference sequence). The CDR3 is 14 amino acids. CDR3 nucleotides: TGTGCCAGTAGTATGTGGGGCCCCTCCCATGAGCAGTTCTTC. The encoded protein is CASSMWGPSHEQFF.

This clone showed up just once. The chain combines TRBV5-1 with TRBJ2-7; 10 bases are a match to TRBD1. CDR3 size: 14 residues. After removal of 4 bases from V and 6 bases from J, the junction contained 7 bases not matched to a gene. Germline lookup yields CDR1 SGHRS and CDR2 YFSETQ. The CDR3: CASSPGTGEGEQYF. The CDR3 DNA is TGCGCCAGCAGCCCTGGGACAGGGGAAGGCGAGCAGTACTTC. The complete variable domain, with remaining parts taken from reference TRBV5-1 and TRBJ2-7, reads KAGVTQTPRYLIKTRGQQVTLSCSPISGHRSVSWYQQTPGQGLQFLFEYFSETQRNKGNFPGRFSGRQFSNSRSEMNVSTLELGDSALYLCASSPGTGEGEQYFGPGTRLTVT.

This clone was observed a single time. The V call is TRBV28, the J call TRBJ2-7; 7 bases align to TRBD1. In germline, CDR1 is MDHEN, CDR2 SYDVKM. This CDR3 has 14 amino acids. Trimming took 6 bases from V and 3 from J; bases not matched to a gene: 8. Here the CDR3 reads CASSSLRQGYEQYF. CDR3 sequence (DNA): TGTGCCAGCAGCTCACTCAGACAGGGCTACGAGCAGTACTTC.

The chain couples TRBV30 to TRBJ2-7; TRBD1 matches at 8 bases. Germline CDR1 GTSNPN, CDR2 SVGIG (reference sequence). Unmatched junction bases numbered 4, after V lost 3 bases and J lost 6 bases. The CDR3 contains 12 residues. For the CDR3, the DNA is TGTGCCTGGAGCCGACAGGGGCGCGAGCAGTACTTC. This codes for CAWSRQGREQYF.

This clone has only one observation. The CDR3 here is CASSPLIRQGDTEAFF. CDR3 sequence (DNA): TGTGCCAGCTCACCACTAATACGACAGGGGGACACTGAAGCTTTCTTT. The chain employs TRBV18 and TRBJ1-1, with 9 positions matching TRBD1. The germline V gene has CDR1 KGHSH and CDR2 LQKENI. V trimming: 1 base; J trimming: 3 bases; junction bases outside the gene matches: 6. The CDR3 is 16 amino acids. Combining the CDR3 with reference TRBV18 and TRBJ1-1 gives the whole variable domain NAGVMQNPRHLVRRRGQEARLRCSPMKGHSHVYWYRQLPEEGLKFMVYLQKENIIDESGMPKERFSAEFPKEGPSILRIQQVVRGDSAAYFCASSPLIRQGDTEAFFGQGTRLTVV.

The chain joins TRBV28 to TRBJ1-1; TRBD1 might be the D (5 bases). CDR3 size: 12 residues. The V gene's germline CDR1 is MDHEN and CDR2 SYDVKM. The ends were cut back, 6 bases at V and 3 bases at J, with 8 bases in the middle. CDR3 amino acids: CASRQGDTEAFF. As DNA, the CDR3 is TGTGCCAGCAGGCAGGGAGACACTGAAGCTTTCTTT.

This chain uses TRBV19 with TRBJ1-1, with D unresolved. Germline V CDR1 and CDR2: LNHDA, SQIVND (reference sequence). The CDR3 consists of 14 residues. The V gene lost 4 bases and the J gene lost 1 base, with 10 bases spanning the gap. CDR3 residues: CASSRDWANTEAFF. The CDR3 DNA follows: TGTGCCAGTAGTAGAGACTGGGCGAACACTGAAGCTTTCTTT. The full variable domain, completed using reference TRBV19 and TRBJ1-1, is DGGITQSPKYLFRKEGQNVTLSCEQNLNHDAMYWYRQDPGQGLRLIYYSQIVNDFQKGDIAEGYSVSREKKESFPLTVTSAQKNPTAFYLCASSRDWANTEAFFGQGTRLTVV.

J is TRBJ1-6 and V is TRBV6-1; D may be TRBD1 (5 bases). This CDR3 comprises 15 residues. Germline CDR1 and CDR2: MNHNS and SASEGT. Trimming removed 2 bases at V and 9 bases at J, with 14 bases between. CDR3 sequence reads: CASSEWGGTSSPLHF. CDR3 bases: TGTGCCAGCAGTGAATGGGGGGGAACATCTTCACCCCTCCACTTT.

The gene calls are TRBV11-2 and TRBJ2-7, with 7 bases aligning to TRBD1. CDR1 SGHAT and CDR2 FQNNGV come from the germline V gene. V lost 5 bases, J lost 2 bases, and 3 bases stayed unmatched. The CDR3 totals 13 residues. The CDR3 DNA reads as TGTGCCAGCAGCCCGACAGGGCCCTACGAGCAGTACTTC. Translation gives CASSPTGPYEQYF.

The chain links TRBV4-1 to TRBJ1-2, with 7 bases fitting TRBD1. V was pared by 0 bases and J by 7 bases, with 14 bases of the junction left unmatched. CDR3 length: 17 amino acids. Germline CDR1 and CDR2: MGHRA and YSYEKL. The DNA of the CDR3 is TGCGCCAGCAGCCAAGAGGGCCTGGGGCAGGGGGTTGCTGGCTACACCTTC. Its protein is CASSQEGLGQGVAGYTF.

This clone was seen a single time. This sequence joins TRBV19 and TRBJ1-1; 7 positions match TRBD1. Germline trimming cut 6 bases from V and 3 bases from J; bases unmatched to any gene: 10. This CDR3 comprises 15 residues. Looked up from germline, CDR1 is LNHDA and CDR2 is SQIVND (reference sequence). The CDR3 DNA is TGTGCCAGTAGCGACGACCGGGACAGACACACTGAAGCTTTCTTT. This encodes CASSDDRDRHTEAFF.

This clone came up once. This chain links TRBV11-2 with TRBJ2-7; 10 bases map to TRBD2. The V and J ends lost 4 bases and 3 bases, in that order; junction bases with no gene match: 6. Germline-derived CDR1 and CDR2 are SGHAT and FQNNGV. The CDR3 runs 15 residues. The CDR3 DNA reads as TGTGCCAGCAGCTCCACTAGCGGGGACCGCTACGAGCAGTACTTC. Translating it yields CASSSTSGDRYEQYF. Variable domain in full (rest from reference TRBV11-2 and TRBJ2-7): EAGVAQSPRYKIIEKRQSVAFWCNPISGHATLYWYQQILGQGPKLLIQFQNNGVVDDSQLPKDRFSAERLKGVDSTLKIQPAKLEDSAVYLCASSSTSGDRYEQYFGPGTRLTVT.

This clone came up a few times. The chain has TRBV13 and TRBJ1-2; D uncertain. The germline gives CDR1 PRHDT, CDR2 FYEKMQ (reference sequence). V lost 4 bases, J lost 6 bases, and 12 bases lay in between. This CDR3 has 13 residues. The CDR3 region is CASSSAGRNGYTF. The CDR3 DNA is TGTGCCAGCAGCTCTGCCGGACGGAATGGCTACACCTTC.

The V call is TRBV23-1, the J call TRBJ2-7, with D possibly being TRBD1 (6 bases). TRBV23-1 has ORF status, its function being uncertain. This CDR3 contains 14 residues. The ends were cut back, 9 bases at V and 3 bases at J, with 18 bases in the middle. The CDR3 reads CARGIGTRSYEQYF. The CDR3 DNA reads as TGCGCCAGGGGTATAGGGACAAGAAGCTACGAGCAGTACTTC.